Below, one T cell receptor beta chain is given with its context. Its antigen is still unknown. CDR3 length: 17 amino acids. Trimming took 1 base from V and 3 from J, leaving 19 bases between them. CDR1 and CDR2 from the germline V gene are SGHVS and FQNEAQ. Naive and memory CD4+ T cell DNA was deep-sequenced without culture. Using immunoSEQ multiplex PCR, the repertoire was profiled, and TCRdb retains in-frame clones only, with some absent. The data contain some 40,000 clones, approximately 85% of them singletons. The record originates from a study of CD4 T cells in relation to SARS-CoV-2 and coronaviruses. Study-wide background: Crossreactive spike epitopes shared across donors were mapped to their HLA restriction. Overall study findings and caveats: Crossreactive clones expanded significantly less to SARS-CoV-2 than monoreactive clones.

The sequenced material came from memory CD4+ T cells from PBMCs. This TCR came from an adult with COVID-19. V gene TRBV7-8 combines with J gene TRBJ2-7; the D gene is possibly TRBD2 (5 bases). The CDR3 reads CASSLGAGGEGHYEQYF. The CDR3 coding sequence is TGTGCCAGCAGCTTAGGTGCGGGCGGAGAGGGCCACTACGAGCAGTACTTC. The whole variable domain, filled in from reference TRBV7-8 and TRBJ2-7, reads GAGVSQSPRYKVAKRGQDVALRCDPISGHVSLFWYQQALGQGPEFLTYFQNEAQLDKSGLPSDRFFAERPEGSVSTLKIQRTQQEDSAVYLCASSLGAGGEGHYEQYFGPGTRLTVT.